The present entry profiles one T cell receptor (beta chain) with its context. This clonotype occurred once. No cognate antigen has been identified for it. Nothing much larger sits one base from this clone, and base qualities are not available. A read on its own is weak evidence. This entry belongs to a study of blood T cells in healthy people across ages (dated by TCRdb to about 2015). General notes on the study: Template switching captured roughly one uniquely barcoded TCR beta cDNA molecule per two T cells in model experiments. The study measured age-related changes in TCR beta repertoire diversity using deep sequencing normalized with unique cDNA molecular identifiers. Four age groups were formed from the donors: young (average 16 years), middle-aged (less than 40), aged (about 68) and long-lived (roughly 81). To avoid experimental bias, donors of different ages were distributed randomly across sequencing lanes. The study analyzed two additional independent replicas of 1 million unique cDNA reads from the same blood draw for two donors, one aged 18 to 29 and one aged 80 or older.

Systemically healthy Caucasian individuals from Russia, over 30 in total and aged about 6 to 100 years, were included as donors. Ten milliliters of peripheral blood were drawn from each donor into EDTA-treated Vacutainer tubes. Ficoll-Paque density-gradient centrifugation was used to isolate PBMCs, with at least 7 million obtained per sample. Total RNA, at least 6 micrograms per sample, was extracted from PBMCs with Trizol reagent. The percentages of naive CD45RAhigh/CD27high T cells were determined by flow cytometry on a PBMC aliquot from every donor. The research as a whole found: Donor CMV infection status was unknown, potentially confounding age-related changes in expanded clonotypes. Estimates of total diversity based on one million sequenced T cells were regarded as lower bounds and as underestimates. Compared with the aged group, the long-lived group had more naive CD4+ T cells, fewer expanded clones and increased TCR diversity, a pattern suggesting age selection. Because profiling used bulk unsorted PBMCs, naive and antigen-experienced compartments could not be compared conclusively. Observed TCR beta diversity per million T cells fell roughly linearly with age, and a significant reduction was already apparent by age roughly 41. The percentage of naive T cells measured by flow cytometry correlated strongly with observed TCR beta diversity.

To prepare the library, 5' RACE was applied. The listed sequencing device is Illumina HiSeq 2500. The second PCR ran for roughly 7 to 11 cycles and used a J-beta primer mix along with a sample-barcoded 5' primer. A unique molecular identifier was introduced onto each TCR beta cDNA molecule by a template-switch 5' adaptor carrying 12 random nucleotides. Each sample yielded at least 3 million CDR3-containing paired-end reads. First-strand cDNA was synthesized from all RNA with the Mint cDNA synthesis kit, primed by a TRBC-specific oligonucleotide. Following uracil-DNA glycosylase treatment, all cDNA underwent a first 18-cycle PCR with the universal primers M1SS and BC2_uni_R. The authors' analysis ran thus. Each sample was normalized by randomly selecting 1 million high-quality reads, each carrying a distinct molecular identifier. Reads with shared molecular identifiers were discarded instead of being binned into consensus sequences. MiTCR, set to a Q25 quality threshold and the strictest error-elimination algorithm, was used for CDR3 identification, clonotype clustering and error correction. A nonparametric unseen species model with Euler transformation was used to estimate lower-bound total TCR beta diversity. Using fastp trimming at Q25 and MiXCR clonotype assembly, TCRdb reanalyzed the public sequencing data and kept in-frame beta chains. For every CDR3 protein sequence, its rows merge into one entry that carries the most common genes and DNA. TCRdb's processing, not the study's, gives the V and J calls here. This sample holds fewer than 750,000 distinct CDR3 sequences; over 40% were observed only once. The leading ten clones occupy roughly 13% of the sample.

The CDR3 contains 13 residues, cysteine and phenylalanine counted. Of all the DNA, just the CDR3 is kept, 39 bases in frame from base 1. Relative to germline, V is missing 7 bases and J is missing 8 bases, with 8 bases of the junction outside any gene match. CDR1 SNHLY and CDR2 FYNNEI were looked up in the germline V gene. The rearranged segments are TRBV2 and TRBJ1-2, with TRBD1 matching 9 junction bases. The material sequenced was blood. The receptor comes from a woman of 80 years or more in good health. The CDR3 has the sequence CASNTGGAYGYTF. The DNA reads as follows: TGTGCCAGCAATACAGGGGGCGCGTACGGCTACACCTTC.